The 32 T cell receptor beta chains in this list originate from one sample, sequenced in a study of shared clonotypes between healthy human individuals (TCRdb year 2020). The library was obtained by the immunoSEQ multiplex PCR assay. TCRdb carries this immuneACCESS record with in-frame sequences only. Its versions omit some clonotypes, under half of them owing to an unresolved V gene in the studies checked, with the rest unexplained. Here the sample has over 95,000 clones; about 71% occur a single time. Of the sample, roughly a quarter is held by the ten largest clones. Sequencing used memory CD8+ T cells sorted from blood. The cell subset or site label for this specimen denotes: CD45RO+ cells pooled with CCR7-negative TemRA cells. These receptor sequences come from a woman aged 25 to 39 in good health.

The chain has TRBV19 and TRBJ2-7; TRBD2 agrees at 8 bases. CDR1 and CDR2 from the germline V gene are LNHDA and SQIVND (reference sequence). The V gene end was trimmed by 1 base and the J gene end by 3 bases; junction bases not matched to a gene: 5. There are 15 residues in the CDR3. The CDR3: CASSIGVAGNYEQYF. The CDR3 DNA reads TGTGCCAGTAGTATAGGGGTAGCGGGAAACTACGAGCAGTACTTC. Variable domain in full (rest from reference TRBV19 and TRBJ2-7): DGGITQSPKYLFRKEGQNVTLSCEQNLNHDAMYWYRQDPGQGLRLIYYSQIVNDFQKGDIAEGYSVSREKKESFPLTVTSAQKNPTAFYLCASSIGVAGNYEQYFGPGTRLTVT.

CDR3 in DNA: TGTGCCAGCATCCCAAACGGAGTTGCTAATGAAAAACTGTTTTTT. This codes for CASIPNGVANEKLFF. This chain uses TRBV6-1 with TRBJ1-4; D is unresolved. CDR1 is MNHNS and CDR2 is SASEGT in the germline V gene. V lost 7 bases to trimming and J lost 3 bases, with 15 bases between them. The CDR3 totals 15 residues.

This sequence joins TRBV7-2 and TRBJ2-1; tentatively, D is TRBD1 (6 bases). Germline CDR1 is SGHTA and CDR2 is FQGNSA. The V gene lost 5 bases and the J gene lost 4 bases, with 9 bases spanning the gap. The CDR3 consists of 13 residues. The CDR3 DNA reads as TGTGCCAGCAGCGGGACAAATTACAATGAGCAGTTCTTC. Its protein product is CASSGTNYNEQFF.

V usage is TRBV5-6 and J usage is TRBJ2-2; D is unclear. Trimming took off 2 bases at V and 2 bases at J, with 13 bases between the two ends. CDR3 size: 16 residues. Germline loops: CDR1 SGHDT, CDR2 YYEEEE. The CDR3 region has the DNA TGTGCCAGCAGCTTATTCTCCGTTCGAAACACCGGGGAGCTGTTTTTT. This gives the protein CASSLFSVRNTGELFF.

The chain couples TRBV27 to TRBJ1-2, with D unclear. The V and J ends lost 7 bases and 8 bases respectively, with 20 bases between them. CDR1 is MNHEY and CDR2 is SMNVEV in the germline V gene (reference sequence). CDR3 length: 14 amino acids. CDR3 sequence: CASTSPDVGWGYTF. CDR3 coding DNA: TGTGCCAGCACGTCACCCGACGTTGGGTGGGGCTACACCTTC.

This clone was recorded only once. The V and J genes are TRBV4-1 and TRBJ2-5, with D perhaps assigned TRBD1 or TRBD2 (5 bases each). Gene TRBJ2-7 matches the end of the DNA better, so the J call may be wrong. CDR3 length equals 14 residues. CDR1 MGHRA and CDR2 YSYEKL come from the germline V gene. The CDR3 reads CASSQEAGSYEQYF. CDR3 coding DNA: TGCGCCAGCAGCCAAGAGGCAGGGAGCTACGAGCAGTACTTC.

V is TRBV2 and J is TRBJ1-5; 7 bases line up with TRBD1. This CDR3 contains 15 residues. Germline trimming cut 5 bases from V and 15 bases from J; bases unmatched to any gene: 19. CDR1 is SNHLY, CDR2 FYNNEI, per germline. CDR3 sequence (DNA): TGTGCCAGCAGTAGACTCGTACAGGGGACGCGGCCTTTGCATTTT. Its protein product is CASSRLVQGTRPLHF.

This clone turned up a few times. Other DNA variants within this sample encode the same CDR3. The chain uses TRBV6-1 and TRBJ2-7; 11 bases line up with TRBD1. This CDR3 has 15 amino acids. V shed 1 base, J shed 2 bases, and the junction held 1 base outside the gene matches. CDR1 is MNHNS, CDR2 SASEGT, per germline. Here the CDR3 DNA reads TGTGCCAGCAGTGAAGGGGGACAGGGGGCCTACGAGCAGTACTTC. It specifies CASSEGGQGAYEQYF.

This clone was picked up one time. V and J are TRBV28 and TRBJ2-3; 11 bases agree with TRBD2. The CDR3 is 15 residues long. V lost 3 bases, J lost 6 bases, and 5 bases stayed unmatched. CDR1 is MDHEN, CDR2 SYDVKM, per germline. The CDR3 nucleotides read TGTGCCAGCAGTTTTCTACTAGCGGGAGCGGATACGCAGTATTTT. It codes for CASSFLLAGADTQYF. The full variable domain, completed using reference TRBV28 and TRBJ2-3, is DVKVTQSSRYLVKRTGEKVFLECVQDMDHENMFWYRQDPGLGLRLIYFSYDVKMKEKGDIPEGYSVSREKKERFSLILESASTNQTSMYLCASSFLLAGADTQYFGPGTRLTVL.

The DNA for the CDR3 is TGTGCCAGCAGTTTATGGACTAGCGGGAGGGCCGGAGACTACGAGCAGTACTTC. As protein: CASSLWTSGRAGDYEQYF. The V call is TRBV28, the J call TRBJ2-7, with 14 nucleotides matching TRBD2. This CDR3 is 18 amino acids long. Per the germline V gene, CDR1 is MDHEN and CDR2 is SYDVKM. The J segment lost 3 bases and the V segment lost 0 bases, leaving 7 bases of the junction unmatched. The whole variable domain, filled in from reference TRBV28 and TRBJ2-7, reads DVKVTQSSRYLVKRTGEKVFLECVQDMDHENMFWYRQDPGLGLRLIYFSYDVKMKEKGDIPEGYSVSREKKERFSLILESASTNQTSMYLCASSLWTSGRAGDYEQYFGPGTRLTVT.

This chain uses TRBV5-4 with TRBJ1-2; TRBD1 is a possible D gene (5 bases). V was pared by 3 bases and J by 2 bases, with 14 bases between. The CDR3 totals 15 residues. Germline V gene sequence: CDR1 SGHNT, CDR2 YYREEE (reference sequence). DNA for the CDR3: TGTGCCAGCAGCTACTTGGGGGGTCGGAACTATGGCTACACCTTC. Translating it yields CASSYLGGRNYGYTF.

This chain connects TRBV27 to TRBJ2-5; a possible D gene is TRBD2 (5 bases). The V gene lost 0 bases and the J gene lost 4 bases, with 15 bases spanning the gap. Germline assignment: CDR1 MNHEY and CDR2 SMNVEV (reference sequence). CDR3 length: 16 amino acids. The DNA for the CDR3 is TGTGCCAGCAGTTTATCATGGCGGGTGACGCGAGAGACCCAGTACTTC. Its translation: CASSLSWRVTRETQYF.

The rearrangement uses TRBV7-6 and TRBJ1-2; D might be TRBD1 (6 bases). The V end lost 3 bases, the J end lost 4 bases, and 15 bases lay between the germline ends. Germline V gene data show CDR1 as SGHVS and CDR2 as FNYEAQ. CDR3 length equals 15 residues. The CDR3 sequence: CASSLAQDRIYGYTF. Written as DNA, the CDR3 is TGTGCCAGCAGCTTGGCCCAGGACAGAATCTATGGCTACACCTTC.

The CDR3 reads CASSKDRNQPQHF. The CDR3 bases are TGTGCCAGCAGCAAAGACAGGAATCAGCCCCAGCATTTT. The V and J genes are TRBV27 and TRBJ1-5; D might be TRBD1 (6 bases). The ends were cut back, 6 bases at V and 4 bases at J, with 10 bases in the middle. The CDR3 is made up of 13 amino acids. Germline V gene lookup returns CDR1 MNHEY and CDR2 SMNVEV (reference sequence).

This chain links TRBV4-1 with TRBJ2-1; no clear D gene. With 0 bases removed from V and 7 bases from J, the gap between germline ends came to 13 bases. Germline V lookup: CDR1 MGHRA, CDR2 YSYEKL. The CDR3 is 15 residues long. The DNA of the CDR3 is TGCGCCAGCAGCCAAGAGGCAAGAAGTCGGAATGAGCAGTTCTTC. It codes for CASSQEARSRNEQFF.

The V gene is TRBV28, the J gene TRBJ1-1; D remains ambiguous. Per germline, CDR1 MDHEN and CDR2 SYDVKM. Trimming stripped 2 bases from V and 0 bases from J, with 4 bases between. CDR3 length: 13 residues. The DNA for the CDR3 is TGTGCCAGCAGTTTAGACATGAACACTGAAGCTTTCTTT. Its translation is CASSLDMNTEAFF. Full variable domain (remainder filled in from reference TRBV28 and TRBJ1-1): DVKVTQSSRYLVKRTGEKVFLECVQDMDHENMFWYRQDPGLGLRLIYFSYDVKMKEKGDIPEGYSVSREKKERFSLILESASTNQTSMYLCASSLDMNTEAFFGQGTRLTVV.

This clone has a count of ten or more. This rearrangement joins TRBV6-1 to TRBJ1-1; tentative D call: TRBD1 (6 bases). This CDR3 is built from 13 residues. V lost 5 bases and J 1 base, leaving 8 bases between the germline ends. CDR1 and CDR2 (germline): MNHNS, SASEGT. The CDR3 loop is CASSNRENTEAFF. In DNA form, the CDR3 reads TGTGCCAGCAGTAACAGGGAGAACACTGAAGCTTTCTTT.

This clone occurred a few times. The rearrangement links TRBV27 to TRBJ2-1; D is unclear. The V end was cut by 0 bases, the J end by 7 bases, with 7 bases between. CDR3 length: 13 amino acids. Germline CDR1 reads MNHEY; CDR2 reads SMNVEV (reference sequence). The CDR3 bases are TGTGCCAGCAGTTTATCGCCCATGAATGAGCAGTTCTTC. Encoded protein: CASSLSPMNEQFF.

V is TRBV25-1 and J is TRBJ2-7; the D gene could be TRBD1 or TRBD2 (5 bases each). The CDR3 extends over 15 amino acids. Trimming removed 3 bases from V and 6 bases from J, with 18 bases in between. From germline, CDR1 is MGHDK and CDR2 SYGVNS. The CDR3 spells CASSDGMAGHPEQYF. The CDR3 region has the DNA TGTGCCAGCAGTGACGGGATGGCAGGGCATCCCGAGCAGTACTTC.

This clone was picked up a small number of times. The V call is TRBV29-1, the J call TRBJ2-7, with D tentatively TRBD2 (6 bases). CDR3 length: 15 amino acids. Trimming took 7 bases from V and 7 from J, leaving 26 bases between them. The germline V gene encodes CDR1 SQVTM and CDR2 ANQGSEA. Written as DNA, the CDR3 is TGCAGCGCTTCTCCCCTCGGGAGCGATCTTTATGAGCAGTACTTC. This encodes CSASPLGSDLYEQYF.

This chain joins TRBV7-8 and TRBJ2-1; TRBD2 matches 7 bases. The CDR3 runs to 15 residues. CDR1 and CDR2 from the germline V gene are SGHVS and FQNEAQ. The ends lost 1 base at V and 6 bases at J; junction bases unmatched: 6. CDR3: CASSLGIGRINEQFF. CDR3 coding DNA: TGTGCCAGCAGCTTAGGAATCGGGAGGATCAATGAGCAGTTCTTC.

This clone came up a few times. The rearrangement links TRBV2 to TRBJ1-5; TRBD1 aligns across 10 bases. CDR3 length: 14 amino acids. The V gene end was trimmed by 8 bases and the J gene end by 6 bases; junction bases not matched to a gene: 7. Germline V gene sequence: CDR1 SNHLY, CDR2 FYNNEI. In DNA, the CDR3 is TGTGCCAGCGCGGGACAGGGGAGCCGTCAGCCCCAGCATTTT. Translating it yields CASAGQGSRQPQHF.

The CDR3 DNA is TGCGCCAGCAGCTTGGAGACAGCCGTCGGGTACGAGCAGTACTTC. Translated, it gives CASSLETAVGYEQYF. The chain combines TRBV5-1 with TRBJ2-7; D may be TRBD1 (5 bases). The CDR3 sequence is 15 residues long. Trimming pared 0 bases from V and 4 bases from J, leaving 14 bases between. CDR1 is SGHRS and CDR2 is YFSETQ in the germline V gene.

This clone was found a few times. The chain is built from TRBV29-1 and TRBJ2-1, with 8 bases matching TRBD1. This CDR3 region has 13 residues. V lost 4 bases to trimming and J lost 7 bases; unmatched junction nucleotides: 6. Germline V gene sequence: CDR1 SQVTM, CDR2 ANQGSEA. The CDR3 DNA sequence: TGCAGCGTTGCGACAGGGGAGATTAATGAGCAGTTCTTC. This translates into CSVATGEINEQFF.

This clone was observed at least ten times. This chain uses TRBV7-8 with TRBJ2-5; 8 bases line up with TRBD2. Looked up from germline, CDR1 is SGHVS and CDR2 is FQNEAQ. CDR3 length: 13 residues. V dropped 4 bases and J dropped 11; count of bases not matched to a gene: 9. In nucleotides, the CDR3 is TGTGCCAGCAGCTGGGACACGGGGGGGGAGCAGTACTTC. It codes for CASSWDTGGEQYF. The entire variable domain, with the rest obtained from reference TRBV7-8 and TRBJ2-5, is as follows: GAGVSQSPRYKVAKRGQDVALRCDPISGHVSLFWYQQALGQGPEFLTYFQNEAQLDKSGLPSDRFFAERPEGSVSTLKIQRTQQEDSAVYLCASSWDTGGEQYFGPGTRLLVL.

V is TRBV25-1 and J is TRBJ2-1; 12 bases fit TRBD1. J gave up 6 bases and V 6 bases, and 3 bases lay outside the gene matches. Looked up from germline, CDR1 is MGHDK and CDR2 is SYGVNS. The CDR3 runs to 14 residues. The CDR3 reads CASRTGQGANEQFF. The CDR3 DNA follows: TGTGCCAGCAGAACGGGACAGGGGGCCAATGAGCAGTTCTTC.

The rearrangement joins TRBV28 to TRBJ2-5; the match to TRBD1 covers 9 bases. CDR3 size: 15 residues. V shed 7 bases, J shed 5 bases, and the junction held 11 bases outside the gene matches. Germline V CDR1 and CDR2: MDHEN, SYDVKM. The CDR3 nucleotides are TGTGCCAGCACCCAATTCGGGACAGGGACGGAGACCCAGTACTTC. It yields the protein CASTQFGTGTETQYF.

This chain links TRBV6-4 with TRBJ1-6, with D perhaps TRBD1 (5 bases). This CDR3 comprises 15 residues. The germline CDR1 and CDR2 sequences are MRHNA and SNTAGT. The V gene lost 0 bases and the J gene lost 5 bases, with 8 bases spanning the gap. CDR3 sequence reads: CASSDSRQHNSPLHF. In DNA form, the CDR3 reads TGTGCCAGCAGTGACTCCAGACAGCATAATTCACCCCTCCACTTT.

This clone occurred a few times. The CDR3 sequence: CASSQGVLAGNEQFF. As DNA, the CDR3 is TGTGCCAGCAGCCAAGGTGTACTAGCGGGCAATGAGCAGTTCTTC. The chain links TRBV14 to TRBJ2-1; 9 nucleotides match TRBD2. Losses at the gene ends were 1 base for V and 6 bases for J; bases not matched to a gene: 4. CDR1 is SGHDN and CDR2 is FVKESK in the germline V gene. CDR3 size: 15 residues.

The chain carries TRBV29-1 and TRBJ2-7; TRBD1 matches at 7 bases. CDR3 size: 14 residues. V lost 7 bases, J lost 0 bases, and 9 bases stayed unmatched. Germline V gene lookup returns CDR1 SQVTM and CDR2 ANQGSEA. CDR3 protein: CSARDRINSYEQYF. The DNA of the CDR3 is TGCAGCGCAAGGGACAGAATAAACTCCTACGAGCAGTACTTC.

The chain combines TRBV28 with TRBJ1-2, with D unresolved. Germline CDR1 is MDHEN and CDR2 is SYDVKM. CDR3 length: 17 residues. V was cut by 5 bases and J by 1 base, with 20 bases left in between. For the CDR3, the DNA is TGTGCCAGCAGTACCAACAGCGCCCAAACCATTAACTATGGCTACACCTTC. Translated, it gives CASSTNSAQTINYGYTF.

This CDR3 reads CATSPPSAPNEQFF. CDR3 bases: TGTGCCACTTCCCCCCCAAGTGCTCCCAATGAGCAGTTCTTC. The chain links TRBV10-3 to TRBJ2-1; D uncertain. CDR3 length equals 14 residues. V was trimmed by 10 bases and J by 6 bases, leaving 19 bases between them. Germline V gives CDR1 ENHRY, CDR2 SYGVKD.